These 25 T cell receptor beta chains share one sample of origin, sequenced in a study of T cell responses to AZD1222 COVID-19 vaccine. Profiling relied on immunoSEQ multiplex PCR, and the TCRdb table lists in-frame clones only, not all of them. The data contain 150,000 to 200,000 clones, about 90% of them singletons. Material: peripheral blood, obtained 28 days after the second AZD1222 dose. All receptors derive from an adult who received the AZD1222 COVID-19 vaccine.

A single count supports this clone. The rearrangement links TRBV7-3 to TRBJ2-6; D is ambiguous. CDR1 and CDR2 from the germline V gene are SGHTA and FQGTGA. Trimming removed 5 bases from V and 4 bases from J, with 6 bases in between. This CDR3 has 13 residues. CDR3 protein: CASSGVGANVLTF. CDR3 bases: TGTGCCAGCAGCGGTGTGGGGGCCAACGTCCTGACTTTC. The whole variable domain, filled in from reference TRBV7-3 and TRBJ2-6, reads GAGVSQTPSNKVTEKGKYVELRCDPISGHTALYWYRQSLGQGPEFLIYFQGTGAADDSGLPNDRFFAVRPEGSVSTLKIQRTERGDSAVYLCASSGVGANVLTFGAGSRLTVL.

This clone was observed a single time. The chain uses TRBV21-1 and TRBJ2-1. TRBV21-1 is given as a pseudogene. The CDR3 totals 16 residues. The CDR3 DNA is TGTGCCAGCAGCAAAGCGCTCGGGCCGGCGGACAATGAGCAGTTCTTC. It is translated as CASSKALGPADNEQFF.

The chain has TRBV6-5 and TRBJ1-2, with a weak D call TRBD1 (5 bases). The ends were cut back, 11 bases at V and 1 base at J, with 20 bases in the middle. Germline CDR1 MNHEY, CDR2 SVGAGI. The CDR3 has 15 amino acids. The CDR3 coding sequence is TGTGCCGCCACGACGCGGGACTTTCTTAACTATGGCTACACCTTC. Protein product: CAATTRDFLNYGYTF.

This chain links TRBV10-3 with TRBJ1-4; maybe TRBD1 (5 bases). Trimming left V 11 bases short and J 8 bases short, with 24 bases between. CDR1 and CDR2 from the germline V gene are ENHRY and SYGVKD. CDR3 length: 15 residues. The CDR3 region is CASKTGETAVEKLFF. The CDR3 nucleotides read TGTGCCTCCAAGACGGGGGAGACCGCCGTAGAAAAACTGTTTTTT.

This chain uses TRBV11-2 with TRBJ1-1; tentative D call: TRBD1 (6 bases). CDR3 length: 14 residues. The V end was cut by 4 bases, the J end by 5 bases, with 14 bases between. Germline V gene sequence: CDR1 SGHAT, CDR2 FQNNGV. In nucleotides, the CDR3 is TGTGCCAGCAGCTGGGGGGCCTCGGGGACTGAAGCTTTCTTT. Translated: CASSWGASGTEAFF. Drawing the rest from reference TRBV11-2 and TRBJ1-1, the complete variable domain is EAGVAQSPRYKIIEKRQSVAFWCNPISGHATLYWYQQILGQGPKLLIQFQNNGVVDDSQLPKDRFSAERLKGVDSTLKIQPAKLEDSAVYLCASSWGASGTEAFFGQGTRLTVV.

V gene TRBV6-5 combines with J gene TRBJ2-7; tentatively, D is TRBD2 (7 bases). The CDR3 totals 14 residues. Germline values: CDR1 MNHEY, CDR2 SVGAGI. V gave up 6 bases and J gave up 5 bases, with 17 bases separating them. In nucleotides, the CDR3 is TGTGCCAGCAGGGATTTGCGGGGGCCAGACGAGCAGTACTTC. Residues: CASRDLRGPDEQYF.

V and J are TRBV5-5 and TRBJ2-3; a weak D match, TRBD1 (6 bases). V was clipped by 1 base and J by 1 base, with 16 bases between them. This CDR3 spans 17 amino acids. Per the germline V gene, CDR1 is SGHKS and CDR2 is YYEKEE (reference sequence). CDR3 sequence: CASSLLGAGDGTDTQYF. Written as DNA, the CDR3 is TGTGCCAGCAGCTTGTTGGGTGCAGGGGATGGCACAGATACGCAGTATTTT. The whole variable domain, filled in from reference TRBV5-5 and TRBJ2-3, reads DAGVTQSPTHLIKTRGQQVTLRCSPISGHKSVSWYQQVLGQGPQFIFQYYEKEERGRGNFPDRFSARQFPNYSSELNVNALLLGDSALYLCASSLLGAGDGTDTQYFGPGTRLTVL.

The CDR3 sequence is CAWSGLAGGAPYEQYF. In DNA form, the CDR3 reads TGTGCCTGGAGCGGACTAGCGGGAGGTGCCCCCTACGAGCAGTACTTC. The chain is built from TRBV30 and TRBJ2-7; 14 positions match TRBD2. The CDR3 has 16 residues. V shed 3 bases, J shed 2 bases, and the junction held 6 bases outside the gene matches. Looked up from germline, CDR1 is GTSNPN and CDR2 is SVGIG (reference sequence). Full variable domain (rest looked up from reference TRBV30 and TRBJ2-7): SQTIHQWPATLVQPVGSPLSLECTVEGTSNPNLYWYRQAAGRGLQLLFYSVGIGQISSEVPQNLSASRPQDRQFILSSKKLLLSDSGFYLCAWSGLAGGAPYEQYFGPGTRLTVT.

This clone has only a few counts. V usage is TRBV5-1 and J usage is TRBJ2-7, with D possibly matching TRBD1 (5 bases). The CDR3 runs 15 residues. Deletions cut 0 bases from V and 2 bases from J, with 12 bases between. Germline values: CDR1 SGHRS, CDR2 YFSETQ. CDR3 sequence reads: CASSLDVQAAYEQYF. CDR3 sequence (DNA): TGCGCCAGCAGCTTGGATGTACAGGCCGCCTACGAGCAGTACTTC.

The V gene is TRBV30, the J gene TRBJ2-3; TRBD2 aligns across 7 bases. Trimming removed 0 bases from V and 2 bases from J; junction bases left unmatched: 2. The CDR3 length is 14 residues. Germline CDR1 reads GTSNPN; CDR2 reads SVGIG (reference sequence). The CDR3 DNA sequence: TGTGCCTGGAGTGTAAGCGGGACCACAGATACGCAGTATTTT. It is translated as CAWSVSGTTDTQYF.

This rearrangement joins TRBV29-1 to TRBJ1-2; D not certain. Germline CDR1 and CDR2: SQVTM and ANQGSEA. V was clipped by 2 bases and J by 2 bases, with 3 bases between them. The CDR3 contains 11 residues. Here the CDR3 DNA reads TGCAGCGTTGAATCCAACTATGGCTACACCTTC. Amino acids: CSVESNYGYTF.

This chain joins TRBV10-3 and TRBJ2-5, with 14 positions matching TRBD2. The J segment lost 4 bases and the V segment lost 3 bases, leaving 10 bases of the junction unmatched. The CDR3 extends over 18 amino acids. The germline CDR1 and CDR2 sequences are ENHRY and SYGVKD. The chain's CDR3 is CAISENSGLAGAGETQYF. CDR3 coding DNA: TGTGCCATCAGTGAAAACTCGGGACTAGCGGGAGCGGGAGAGACCCAGTACTTC.

The chain recombines TRBV9 with TRBJ1-6; tentative D call: TRBD1 (5 bases). Trimming left V 3 bases short and J 8 bases short, with 9 bases between. CDR1 and CDR2 from the germline V gene are SGDLS and YYNGEE. This CDR3 is 13 amino acids long. CDR3 amino acids: CASSARAHSPLHF. The CDR3 DNA is TGTGCCAGCAGCGCCAGGGCTCATTCACCCCTCCACTTT.

This chain joins TRBV6-4 and TRBJ1-2; D gene unclear. Germline CDR1 is MRHNA and CDR2 is SNTAGT. Trimming stripped 0 bases from V and 8 bases from J, with 16 bases between. This CDR3 is built from 15 residues. DNA for the CDR3: TGTGCCAGCAGTGACTCGGGCAGGACCCTCGGGGGCTACACCTTC. Protein: CASSDSGRTLGGYTF.

V is TRBV14 and J is TRBJ1-2, with a possible D match to TRBD1 (5 bases). Germline values: CDR1 SGHDN, CDR2 FVKESK. The CDR3 spans 16 residues. V shed 1 base and J shed 2 bases, with 14 bases lying between them. The CDR3 loop reads CASSQGRGAPNYGYTF. The DNA of the CDR3 is TGTGCCAGCAGCCAAGGTAGAGGGGCCCCCAACTATGGCTACACCTTC.

The chain has TRBV10-2 and TRBJ1-5, with D uncertain. The CDR3 is 12 amino acids. Germline CDR1 reads WSHSY; CDR2 reads SAAADI. Trimming took off 3 bases at V and 4 bases at J, with 4 bases between the two ends. The CDR3 spells CASSEPNQPQHF. Here the CDR3 DNA reads TGCGCCAGCAGTGAACCAAATCAGCCCCAGCATTTT.

The chain has TRBV7-2 and TRBJ2-7, with 9 positions matching TRBD1. The V gene's germline CDR1 is SGHTA and CDR2 FQGNSA. Unmatched junction bases numbered 5, after V lost 5 bases and J lost 3 bases. The CDR3 totals 14 residues. In nucleotides, the CDR3 is TGTGCCAGCAGCCCCGGGACAGGGATCTACGAGCAGTACTTC. Residues: CASSPGTGIYEQYF.

The CDR3 sequence: CSVVVSADTQYF. DNA of the CDR3: TGCAGCGTTGTTGTGAGCGCAGATACGCAGTATTTT. The chain couples TRBV29-1 to TRBJ2-3; D unresolved. V was cut by 4 bases and J by 4 bases, with 9 bases left in between. The CDR3 loop spans 12 amino acids. CDR1 SQVTM and CDR2 ANQGSEA come from the germline V gene.

The V call is TRBV7-3, the J call TRBJ2-1; TRBD2 aligns across 12 bases. This CDR3 contains 18 residues. Losses at the gene ends were 2 bases for V and 8 bases for J; bases not matched to a gene: 13. Germline V CDR1 and CDR2: SGHTA, FQGTGA. CDR3 in amino acids: CASSLYTSGRYVRHEQFF. In DNA, the CDR3 is TGTGCCAGCAGCTTATATACTAGCGGGAGGTACGTACGGCATGAGCAGTTCTTC.

The V call is TRBV7-3, the J call TRBJ1-1; D call uncertain. Germline CDR1 SGHTA, CDR2 FQGTGA. The length of the CDR3 is 14 residues. Trimming left V 5 bases short and J 1 base short, with 11 bases between. CDR3 sequence: CASSIGMGNTEAFF. CDR3 nucleotide sequence: TGTGCCAGCAGCATAGGAATGGGGAACACTGAAGCTTTCTTT.

The rearrangement links TRBV7-3 to TRBJ2-3; weak D call: TRBD2 (5 bases). Per germline, CDR1 SGHTA and CDR2 FQGTGA. The V end lost 1 base, the J end lost 1 base, and 15 bases lay between the germline ends. CDR3 length: 17 residues. CDR3 nucleotides: TGTGCCAGCAGCTTAAAAGCTTCAGGAGGAGGCACAGATACGCAGTATTTT. The encoded protein is CASSLKASGGGTDTQYF.

The gene calls are TRBV7-9 and TRBJ2-6, with no clear D. Trimming stripped 6 bases from V and 0 bases from J, with 9 bases between. This CDR3 has 15 residues. Germline lookup yields CDR1 SEHNR and CDR2 FQNEAQ (reference sequence). The DNA of the CDR3 is TGTGCCAGCAGGTCAGAGGACTCTGGGGCCAACGTCCTGACTTTC. Residues: CASRSEDSGANVLTF. Full variable domain (remainder filled in from reference TRBV7-9 and TRBJ2-6): DTGVSQNPRHKITKRGQNVTFRCDPISEHNRLYWYRQTLGQGPEFLTYFQNEAQLEKSRLLSDRFSAERPKGSFSTLEIQRTEQGDSAMYLCASRSEDSGANVLTFGAGSRLTVL.

The genes are TRBV5-1 and TRBJ1-5, with 8 bases identical to TRBD1. V shed 4 bases, J shed 4 bases, and the junction held 4 bases outside the gene matches. This CDR3 region has 14 residues. Germline assignment: CDR1 SGHRS and CDR2 YFSETQ. CDR3 sequence (DNA): TGCGCCAGCAGCGGACAGGGTGGTAATCAGCCCCAGCATTTT. It yields the protein CASSGQGGNQPQHF.

The chain combines TRBV18 with TRBJ2-6, with 7 bases identical to TRBD1. Germline CDR1 KGHSH, CDR2 LQKENI. V lost 2 bases and J lost 1; bases outside the gene matches: 2. The CDR3 is 16 residues long. The CDR3 DNA follows: TGTGCCAGCTCACCAACGACAGGGTCTGGGGCCAACGTCCTGACTTTC. Translated, it gives CASSPTTGSGANVLTF.

This chain uses TRBV7-2 with TRBJ2-1; D not certain. The CDR3 is 14 amino acids. With 3 bases removed from V and 0 bases from J, the gap between germline ends came to 6 bases. Germline assignment: CDR1 SGHTA and CDR2 FQGNSA. CDR3 sequence reads: CASSLGSSYNEQFF. The CDR3 nucleotides read TGTGCCAGCAGCTTGGGGTCCTCCTACAATGAGCAGTTCTTC. The complete variable domain, with remaining parts taken from reference TRBV7-2 and TRBJ2-1, reads GAGVSQSPSNKVTEKGKDVELRCDPISGHTALYWYRQSLGQGLEFLIYFQGNSAPDKSGLPSDRFSAERTGGSVSTLTIQRTQQEDSAVYLCASSLGSSYNEQFFGPGTRLTVL.